This TCR beta chain was identified in a study of CD8+ T cells in alopecia areata. Study-level results: Elevated clonality characterized lesional scalp relative to normal scalp, particularly in alopecia totalis/universalis. When scalp samples are sequenced, resident alphabeta T cells of normal skin are also captured.

This CDR3 region has 12 residues. Between the trimmed V and J ends, which lost 11 bases and 5 bases, there was a span of 16 bases. In germline, CDR1 is MGHDK, CDR2 SYGVNS. cDNA prepared by RNA extraction and subsequent reverse transcription served as the template for sequencing. Method: immunoSEQ multiplex PCR; TCRdb's copy keeps in-frame clones and lacks some. The repertoire holds around 150,000 clones, with approximately 65% as singletons. This clone was seen only once. Its antigen remains unidentified. This receptor was obtained from a human donor in good health. This chain uses TRBV25-1 with TRBJ2-7; D tentatively reads TRBD1 or TRBD2 (5 bases each). Sequencing input: CD8+ T cells sorted from blood. CDR3 DNA: TGTGCCCCAGGGTCTAGCAACCACGAGCAGTACTTC. Its translation: CAPGSSNHEQYF.